Below are 9 T cell receptor beta chains sequenced from a single sample in a study of cytomegalovirus exposure and HLA in healthy donors. This PCR relied on a set of 60 Vbeta primers and 13 Jbeta primers. The method was immunoSEQ multiplex PCR; TCRdb's version includes in-frame clones alone and lacks a portion of them. The sample totals 140,000 or so clones. The sequenced sample was PBMCs. The receptors come from a male donor in good health and CMV-seronegative.

For the CDR3, the DNA is TGTGCCAGCAGTGGGGAAAGGGGCGAGCAGTTCTTC. Protein: CASSGERGEQFF. This rearrangement joins TRBV6-4 to TRBJ2-1; a possible D gene is TRBD1 (5 bases). The germline V gene has CDR1 MRHNA and CDR2 SNTAGT. The CDR3 totals 12 residues. V was cut by 4 bases and J by 10 bases, with 11 bases left in between.

CDR3 coding DNA: TGTGCCAGCAGCTCACCAATGAACGACAGGGGCAATGAGCAGTTCTTC. Translation: CASSSPMNDRGNEQFF. The chain uses TRBV7-9 and TRBJ2-1; 8 bases match TRBD1. CDR3 length: 16 amino acids. Trimming removed 4 bases from V and 6 bases from J; junction bases left unmatched: 11. CDR1 and CDR2 from the germline V gene are SEHNR and FQNEAQ (reference sequence). The variable domain in full, with the rest retrieved from reference TRBV7-9 and TRBJ2-1, is DTGVSQNPRHKITKRGQNVTFRCDPISEHNRLYWYRQTLGQGPEFLTYFQNEAQLEKSRLLSDRFSAERPKGSFSTLEIQRTEQGDSAMYLCASSSPMNDRGNEQFFGPGTRLTVL.

The chain recombines TRBV28 with TRBJ2-1, with D possibly being TRBD2 (5 bases). V gave up 10 bases and J gave up 5 bases, with 21 bases separating them. This CDR3 is built from 15 residues. CDR1 and CDR2 (germline): MDHEN, SYDVKM. The CDR3 reads CATSLGLAGNNEQFF. The CDR3 region has the DNA TGTGCCACCTCATTAGGGCTAGCCGGCAACAATGAGCAGTTCTTC.

The J gene is TRBJ2-6, the V gene TRBV19; 10 bases agree with TRBD1. Looked up from germline, CDR1 is LNHDA and CDR2 is SQIVND (reference sequence). Trimming at V came to 8 bases and at J to 0 bases, leaving 7 bases not matched to a gene. This CDR3 has 17 amino acids. DNA for the CDR3: TGTGCCAGTCGCGACGGGACAGGGGTCTCTGGGGCCAACGTCCTGACTTTC. Encoded protein: CASRDGTGVSGANVLTF. The whole variable domain, remainder taken from reference TRBV19 and TRBJ2-6, is DGGITQSPKYLFRKEGQNVTLSCEQNLNHDAMYWYRQDPGQGLRLIYYSQIVNDFQKGDIAEGYSVSREKKESFPLTVTSAQKNPTAFYLCASRDGTGVSGANVLTFGAGSRLTVL.

This rearrangement joins TRBV19 to TRBJ2-3, with TRBD2 identical over 8 bases. V trimming: 6 bases; J trimming: 0 bases; junction bases outside the gene matches: 8. The CDR3 loop spans 16 amino acids. Germline values: CDR1 LNHDA, CDR2 SQIVND (reference sequence). CDR3 amino acids: CASRTHASGSTDTQYF. CDR3 bases: TGTGCCAGTAGGACCCACGCTAGCGGGAGCACAGATACGCAGTATTTT.

The V gene is TRBV29-1, the J gene TRBJ2-3; weak D call: TRBD2 (6 bases). Per germline, CDR1 SQVTM and CDR2 ANQGSEA. The CDR3 runs to 15 residues. Trimming left V 6 bases short and J 0 bases short, with 16 bases between. CDR3 loop: CSVHPSGASTDTQYF. CDR3 nucleotides: TGCAGCGTCCACCCTTCGGGAGCGAGCACAGATACGCAGTATTTT.

V is TRBV5-4 and J is TRBJ1-1, with 10 positions matching TRBD1. Germline CDR1 reads SGHNT; CDR2 reads YYREEE (reference sequence). CDR3 length: 18 residues. The V gene end was trimmed by 0 bases and the J gene end by 0 bases; junction bases not matched to a gene: 8. The CDR3 protein is CASSLGQGAVRVNTEAFF. CDR3 in DNA: TGTGCCAGCAGCTTGGGACAGGGGGCAGTTCGGGTGAACACTGAAGCTTTCTTT.

The chain combines TRBV10-3 with TRBJ2-7; D ambiguous. The CDR3 is made up of 13 amino acids. Trimming left V 0 bases short and J 3 bases short, with 6 bases between. Germline assignment: CDR1 ENHRY and CDR2 SYGVKD. CDR3: CAISESEIYEQYF. The CDR3 DNA reads TGTGCCATCAGTGAGTCAGAGATCTACGAGCAGTACTTC.

The chain is built from TRBV9 and TRBJ2-1; D is uncertain. Between the trimmed V and J ends, which lost 1 base and 8 bases, there was a span of 16 bases. This CDR3 comprises 15 residues. Germline loops: CDR1 SGDLS, CDR2 YYNGEE. CDR3 loop: CASSVSESPSDEQFF. In DNA form, the CDR3 reads TGTGCCAGCAGCGTATCCGAGAGTCCTAGTGATGAGCAGTTCTTC.